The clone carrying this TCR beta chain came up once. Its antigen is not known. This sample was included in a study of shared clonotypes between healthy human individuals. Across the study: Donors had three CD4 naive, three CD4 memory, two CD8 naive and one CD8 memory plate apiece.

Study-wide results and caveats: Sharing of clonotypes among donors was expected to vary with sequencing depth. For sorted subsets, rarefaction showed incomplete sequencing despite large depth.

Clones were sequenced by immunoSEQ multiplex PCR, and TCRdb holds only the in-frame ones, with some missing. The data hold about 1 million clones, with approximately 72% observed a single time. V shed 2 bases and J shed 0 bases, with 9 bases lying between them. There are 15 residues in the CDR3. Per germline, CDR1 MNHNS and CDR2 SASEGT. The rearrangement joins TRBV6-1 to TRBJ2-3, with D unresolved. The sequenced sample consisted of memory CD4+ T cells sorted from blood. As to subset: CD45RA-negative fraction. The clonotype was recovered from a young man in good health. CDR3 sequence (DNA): TGTGCCAGCAGTGAACGACGTACTAGCACAGATACGCAGTATTTT. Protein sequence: CASSERRTSTDTQYF.